This T cell receptor (beta chain) was profiled in a study of blood T cells in healthy people across ages. The J segment lost 4 bases and the V segment lost 8 bases, leaving 10 bases of the junction unmatched. CDR1 and CDR2 (germline): PRHDT, FYEKMQ (reference sequence). The CDR3 extends over 16 amino acids. Through a sample-barcoded 5' primer and a J-beta primer mix, a second PCR was run for 7 to 11 cycles. All cDNA molecules were each tagged by a template-switch adaptor with 12 random nucleotides. Using its own MiXCR run on the 5' RACE reads, TCRdb lists one record per CDR3 protein. Of about 2 million distinct CDR3 sequences in the sample, less than 50% were seen once. Total RNA, at least 6 micrograms per sample, was extracted from PBMCs. Regarding the study as a whole: Age brought a roughly linear fall in TCR beta diversity measured per million T cells. It was the long-lived donors that had more naive CD4+ cells and higher diversity than aged donors.

On this clonotype itself: The target antigen is unknown.

The TCR was taken from a woman in her thirties or forties in good health. Material: blood. The chain joins TRBV13 to TRBJ2-1, with 11 bases matching TRBD2. The CDR3, as DNA: TGTGCCAGCCGCCCGCCTAGCGGGGGGCCTTACAATGAGCAGTTCTTC. It yields the protein CASRPPSGGPYNEQFF.